This passage covers 7 T cell receptor beta chains from one sample sequenced in a study of CD8 T cells in Susac syndrome. Random hexamers were used to reverse transcribe roughly 0.45 to 1 ug of RNA. TCRdb reprocessed the immunoSEQ multiplex PCR reads with MiXCR, giving one entry per CDR3 protein. The table has some 26,000 distinct CDR3 sequences, 90% to 95% seen once. The sample taken for sequencing was CD8+ T cells from PBMCs. All receptors derive from a human donor with Susac syndrome.

This clonotype was detected once. The chain uses TRBV3-1 and TRBJ2-1; D is ambiguous. CDR3 size: 15 residues. The germline V gene has CDR1 LGHDT and CDR2 YNNKEL (reference sequence). The germline V and J ends were trimmed by 0 bases and 7 bases, with 13 bases remaining between them. The CDR3 region has the DNA TGTGCCAGCAGCCAAGATACCGCTAGTTGGAATGAGCAGTTCTTC. It specifies CASSQDTASWNEQFF.

The chain has TRBV29-1 and TRBJ2-7; no firm D call. This CDR3 has 10 amino acids. The germline gives CDR1 SQVTM, CDR2 ANQGSEA. V was pared by 5 bases and J by 5 bases, with 7 bases between. CDR3 amino acids: CSVLWHEQYF. The CDR3 DNA reads as TGCAGCGTTCTTTGGCACGAGCAGTACTTC.

The V gene is TRBV7-9, the J gene TRBJ2-7; TRBD1 or TRBD2 may be the D gene (5 bases each). Trimming took off 4 bases at V and 4 bases at J, with 11 bases between the two ends. Germline V gene lookup returns CDR1 SEHNR and CDR2 FQNEAQ (reference sequence). The CDR3 is made up of 13 amino acids. CDR3 sequence: CASSSGTEYEQYF. The CDR3 coding sequence is TGTGCCAGCAGCTCTGGGACGGAGTACGAGCAGTACTTC.

The V and J genes are TRBV28 and TRBJ1-6, with no clear D. V lost 3 bases and J lost 6, with 6 bases in between. CDR1 and CDR2 (germline): MDHEN, SYDVKM. The CDR3 has 13 amino acids. The chain's CDR3 is CASSLFGNSPLHF. The CDR3 DNA reads TGTGCCAGCAGTTTGTTCGGTAATTCACCCCTCCACTTT.

The gene calls are TRBV29-1 and TRBJ2-1; TRBD2 is a possible D gene (6 bases). CDR3 length equals 17 residues. The germline V and J ends were trimmed by 4 bases and 2 bases, with 21 bases remaining between them. The germline V gene encodes CDR1 SQVTM and CDR2 ANQGSEA. CDR3 region: CSVAVRADGGAYNEQFF. In nucleotides, the CDR3 is TGCAGCGTTGCGGTCAGGGCCGACGGCGGGGCCTACAATGAGCAGTTCTTC.

The rearrangement links TRBV6-5 to TRBJ1-2; D ambiguous. The CDR3 length is 14 residues. In germline, CDR1 is MNHEY, CDR2 SVGAGI. Trimming took off 6 bases at V and 0 bases at J, with 11 bases between the two ends. CDR3 in amino acids: CASSPRPSNYGYTF. DNA for the CDR3: TGTGCCAGCAGCCCCCGGCCCTCTAACTATGGCTACACCTTC.

J is TRBJ1-5 and V is TRBV5-1, with 7 bases lining up with TRBD1. Trimming removed 4 bases from V and 4 bases from J; junction bases left unmatched: 8. CDR3 length: 15 amino acids. The germline CDR1 and CDR2 sequences are SGHRS and YFSETQ. CDR3 loop: CASSPNGDSNQPQHF. CDR3 nucleotides: TGCGCCAGCAGCCCTAACGGGGACAGTAATCAGCCCCAGCATTTT.